The rows below give T cell receptor beta chains drawn from one sample of a study of naive and memory T cell subsets. From the UMI-ligation and nested PCR reads, TCRdb called clonotypes with MiXCR, one entry per CDR3 protein. The sample has about 37,000 distinct CDR3 sequences; 9.5% to 12% are singletons. The sequenced sample was skin, obtained from a tuberculin skin test site. These receptors were taken from an adult in good health. Each CDR3 is given with its conserved first and last residue. A D gene is named only where the DNA matches it firmly. The size field is filled for only some rows; it gives once, few, many or a size class.

D gene	clone size	V gene	J gene	CDR3 protein	CDR3 DNA
TRBD1	NA	TRBV28	TRBJ1-3	CASGTGTGNTIYF	TGTGCCAGCGGGACAGGCACTGGAAACACCATATATTTT
NA	many	TRBV7-9	TRBJ1-2	CASSPLSFYGYTF	TGTGCCAGCAGCCCACTGAGCTTCTATGGCTACACCTTC
NA	once	TRBV20-1	TRBJ1-1	CSASVQGTEAFF	TGCAGTGCTAGTGTCCAGGGTACTGAAGCTTTCTTT
TRBD2	many	TRBV7-3	TRBJ2-2	CASSLTPGLAGNTGELFF	TGTGCCAGCAGCTTAACCCCGGGACTAGCGGGGAACACCGGGGAGCTGTTTTTT
NA	many	TRBV3-1	TRBJ1-3	CASSQGFNTHSGNTIYF	TGTGCCAGCAGCCAAGGATTTAACACACACTCTGGAAACACCATATATTTT
TRBD1	NA	TRBV6-1	TRBJ1-4	CASSGGQHNEKLFF	TGTGCCAGCAGTGGGGGACAGCATAATGAAAAACTGTTTTTT
NA	NA	TRBV4-1	TRBJ1-1	CASSPLGGPVAFF	TGCGCCAGCAGCCCCTTAGGTGGACCCGTCGCTTTCTTT
NA	many	TRBV5-6	TRBJ2-5	CASSLSKTQYF	TGTGCCAGCAGCTTGTCTAAGACCCAGTACTTC
NA	many	TRBV11-2	TRBJ2-7	CASSLVAGNTYEQYF	TGTGCCAGCAGCTTGGTGGCAGGTAATACCTACGAGCAGTACTTC
NA	few	TRBV20-1	TRBJ2-2	CSARDRTVYTGELFF	TGCAGTGCTAGAGATCGGACAGTATACACCGGGGAGCTGTTTTTT
NA	many	TRBV20-1	TRBJ2-7	CSVSNRVTYEQYF	TGCAGTGTTTCGAACAGGGTTACCTACGAGCAGTACTTC
TRBD2	few	TRBV7-9	TRBJ2-3	CASSLALGLAGTDTQYF	TGTGCCAGCAGCTTAGCCCTCGGACTAGCGGGCACAGATACGCAGTATTTT